The source of this TCR beta chain is a study of T-cell reconstitution after alpha-beta-depleted transplantation in children. The TCRbeta library incorporated unique molecular identifiers. TCRdb re-derived calls from the PCR reads in MiXCR, one entry per CDR3 protein. The table has approximately 590,000 distinct CDR3 sequences, more than 9% seen once. The sample consisted of PBMCs from the stem cell graft donor, taken from the stem cell graft. The receptor was derived from a human donor who donated a stem cell graft to a child with acute myeloid leukemia.

The CDR3 DNA is TGTGCCAGCAGTTCGCTCACGAGGACCGGGGAGCTGTTTTTT. It translates to CASSSLTRTGELFF. The chain links TRBV6-2 or TRBV6-3 to TRBJ2-2; D remains ambiguous. From germline, CDR1 is MNHEY and CDR2 SVGEGT. The CDR3 sequence is 14 residues long. Trimming pared 4 bases from V and 5 bases from J, leaving 11 bases between.